This TCR beta chain was captured by sequencing in a study of regulatory T cells in long-lasting Graves disease. This clonotype was observed at least ten times. Time point in this sample: newly diagnosed GD, antithyroid drugs for less than 3 months. From PBMCs, RNA was extracted and then used to make the TCR library. A blood draw put about 9 milliliters of peripheral blood into EDTA tubes. To make TCR beta libraries, researchers used iRepertoire HTBI primers and Arm-PCR of CDR3 regions. TCRdb re-called the multiplex PCR reads through MiXCR, storing one row per CDR3 protein. The sample has 420,000 or so distinct CDR3 sequences, roughly 17% seen once. This CDR3 has 15 amino acids. V was clipped by 0 bases and J by 1 base; unmatched bases: 2. CDR1 is LNHNV, CDR2 YYDKDF, per germline (reference sequence). These records were also assigned to another study, of T cells in Graves' hyperthyroidism and ophthalmopathy. That publication notes: Reasons for excluding patients were uncontrolled infection, other autoimmune disease, pregnancy or lactation.

This receptor was obtained from a woman under 30 with Graves disease. This rearrangement joins TRBV15 to TRBJ1-1; 7 bases map to TRBD1. The sequenced sample was peripheral blood mononuclear cells (PBMCs), obtained at new diagnosis, from a patient treated with antithyroid drugs. The CDR3 nucleotides read TGTGCCACCAGCAGAGATTGGGACAGGAACACTGAAGCTTTCTTT. Protein: CATSRDWDRNTEAFF.